This TCR beta chain was sequenced during a study of cytomegalovirus exposure and HLA in healthy donors. The V end lost 4 bases, the J end lost 4 bases, and 18 bases lay between the germline ends. CDR3 length: 16 amino acids. The germline CDR1 and CDR2 sequences are SGHRS and YFSETQ. The study's findings and limits: Specificity of three CMV-associated chains for CMV antigens was verified in vitro. The listing of 150 or so TCR beta chains classed them as cytomegalovirus-associated.

TCRdb keeps only in-frame clones here, not all; method: immunoSEQ multiplex PCR. This sample has about 150,000 clones, with roughly 86% found just once. As to this clone: Antigen specificity is unknown.

The specimen sequenced was PBMCs. The TCR originated in a human donor in good health. The V gene is TRBV5-1, the J gene TRBJ2-1; D is unclear. In DNA, the CDR3 is TGCGCCAGCAGCCCCTCCCAGACTCGTCATTACAATGAGCAGTTCTTC. As protein: CASSPSQTRHYNEQFF.